These 26 T cell receptor beta chains were all obtained from the same sample, sequenced in a study of PD-1 blockade in classical Hodgkin lymphoma. Stated time point: newly diagnosed, previously untreated cHL patient sample. Using immunoSEQ multiplex PCR, the repertoire was profiled, and TCRdb retains in-frame clones only, with some absent. Of 15,000 to 20,000 clones listed, 90% are singletons. Sequenced sample: peripheral blood mononuclear cells (PBMCs). These receptors originate from a human donor with classical Hodgkin lymphoma.

The genes are TRBV5-1 and TRBJ2-1, with TRBD2 identical over 7 bases. Germline CDR1 SGHRS, CDR2 YFSETQ. The CDR3 spans 14 residues. The J segment lost 6 bases and the V segment lost 0 bases, leaving 3 bases of the junction unmatched. CDR3 protein: CASSLGTSPNEQFF. In DNA, the CDR3 is TGCGCCAGCAGCTTGGGGACTAGTCCCAATGAGCAGTTCTTC.

The DNA for the CDR3 is TGCGCCAGCAGCTTGGACGGGGGGAGCTACGGCTACACCTTC. It yields the protein CASSLDGGSYGYTF. The V gene is TRBV5-1, the J gene TRBJ1-2; tentatively, D is TRBD1 (5 bases). The V end lost 0 bases, the J end lost 8 bases, and 14 bases lay between the germline ends. The germline V gene has CDR1 SGHRS and CDR2 YFSETQ. The CDR3 length is 14 residues.

The chain uses TRBV30 and TRBJ1-5; the D is unclear. Germline loops: CDR1 GTSNPN, CDR2 SVGIG (reference sequence). The CDR3 is 12 amino acids. Trimming cost V 0 bases and J 5 bases, with 5 bases left between them. The CDR3 region has the DNA TGTGCCTGGAGTGTCGGGCATCAGCCCCAGCATTTT. It codes for CAWSVGHQPQHF.

The chain carries TRBV6-6 and TRBJ1-1; D not resolved. V was clipped by 2 bases and J by 1 base, with 5 bases between them. CDR3 length equals 13 residues. Per the germline V gene, CDR1 is MNHNY and CDR2 is SVGAGI (reference sequence). The CDR3 protein is CASSYGENTEAFF. The CDR3 region has the DNA TGTGCCAGCAGTTACGGCGAGAACACTGAAGCTTTCTTT.

V and J are TRBV19 and TRBJ2-7; TRBD2 agrees at 10 bases. V trimming: 5 bases; J trimming: 2 bases; junction bases outside the gene matches: 3. CDR1 and CDR2 from the germline V gene are LNHDA and SQIVND (reference sequence). The CDR3 runs 14 residues. The CDR3, as DNA: TGTGCCAGTAGTGGACTAGCGGAGACCTACGAGCAGTACTTC. Its translation: CASSGLAETYEQYF.

This chain connects TRBV28 to TRBJ1-3; D gene ambiguous. V was pared by 6 bases and J by 0 bases, with 9 bases between. The CDR3 extends over 14 amino acids. Germline values: CDR1 MDHEN, CDR2 SYDVKM. The CDR3 sequence is CASRAADSGNTIYF. DNA for the CDR3: TGTGCCAGCAGGGCAGCCGACTCTGGAAACACCATATATTTT.

This clone was observed a single time. V is TRBV9 and J is TRBJ2-3; perhaps TRBD2 as D (6 bases). This CDR3 has 15 amino acids. V was pared by 0 bases and J by 3 bases, with 11 bases between. Germline V lookup: CDR1 SGDLS, CDR2 YYNGEE. CDR3 bases: TGTGCCAGCAGCGTAGATCGGCGGGGAACAGATACGCAGTATTTT. Amino acid sequence: CASSVDRRGTDTQYF.

This rearrangement joins TRBV27 to TRBJ1-1; no firm D call. V lost 3 bases and J lost 1, with 6 bases in between. The CDR3 sequence is 13 residues long. CDR1 is MNHEY, CDR2 SMNVEV, per germline (reference sequence). Written as DNA, the CDR3 is TGTGCCAGCAGTTTTTACAAGAACACTGAAGCTTTCTTT. Translated: CASSFYKNTEAFF.

The chain recombines TRBV6-1 with TRBJ2-7, with 11 bases fitting TRBD1. Trimming removed 1 base from V and 3 bases from J; junction bases left unmatched: 2. The CDR3 covers 15 residues. CDR1 MNHNS and CDR2 SASEGT come from the germline V gene. The CDR3 region is CASSEGTGGGYEQYF. The CDR3 DNA sequence: TGTGCCAGCAGTGAAGGGACAGGGGGCGGCTACGAGCAGTACTTC.

This chain links TRBV28 with TRBJ1-5; possible D gene TRBD1, 5 bases. The CDR3 has 17 amino acids. Trimming took off 2 bases at V and 4 bases at J, with 18 bases between the two ends. Per the germline V gene, CDR1 is MDHEN and CDR2 is SYDVKM. The CDR3 nucleotides are TGTGCCAGCAGTTTAGGGCTCTCGGCAGGGAGGAATCAGCCCCAGCATTTT. This sequence encodes CASSLGLSAGRNQPQHF.

This clone was found once. Other nucleotide sequences from this sample produce the same CDR3. The chain couples TRBV7-9 to TRBJ2-7; 10 bases are shared with TRBD2. This CDR3 comprises 16 residues. Trimming at V came to 1 base and at J to 2 bases, leaving 5 bases not matched to a gene. Germline V gene sequence: CDR1 SEHNR, CDR2 FQNEAQ (reference sequence). Here the CDR3 reads CASSLGRLAGAYEQYF. In DNA, the CDR3 is TGTGCCAGCAGCTTAGGGCGGCTAGCGGGAGCCTACGAGCAGTACTTC.

J is TRBJ1-3 and V is TRBV15; D gene ambiguous. Germline CDR1 LNHNV, CDR2 YYDKDF (reference sequence). The V end was cut by 1 base, the J end by 0 bases, with 7 bases between. The CDR3 covers 15 residues. DNA of the CDR3: TGTGCCACCAGCAGAGGACAATTCTCTGGAAACACCATATATTTT. Protein product: CATSRGQFSGNTIYF.

The V call is TRBV19, the J call TRBJ2-1; the match to TRBD2 covers 9 bases. V trimming: 3 bases; J trimming: 6 bases; junction bases outside the gene matches: 12. This CDR3 has 17 amino acids. CDR1 LNHDA and CDR2 SQIVND come from the germline V gene (reference sequence). Here the CDR3 reads CASSILGARAGGNEQFF. The CDR3 bases are TGTGCCAGTAGTATCCTGGGGGCGCGAGCGGGGGGCAATGAGCAGTTCTTC.

The gene calls are TRBV7-2 and TRBJ2-2; D call uncertain. Germline CDR1 SGHTA, CDR2 FQGNSA. The CDR3 length is 15 residues. V shed 5 bases and J shed 6 bases, with 16 bases lying between them. The CDR3, as DNA: TGTGCCAGCAGCCGATTGGCGGAACCCTCCGGGGAGCTGTTTTTT. Its translation is CASSRLAEPSGELFF.

The rearrangement links TRBV6-5 to TRBJ1-5; D ambiguous. Trimming removed 0 bases from V and 4 bases from J, with 10 bases in between. CDR3 length: 15 residues. The germline gives CDR1 MNHEY, CDR2 SVGAGI. The CDR3 here is CASSYSGSSNQPQHF. The CDR3 region has the DNA TGTGCCAGCAGTTACTCGGGCAGCTCTAATCAGCCCCAGCATTTT.

The J gene is TRBJ1-4, the V gene TRBV12-5; D not certain. Trimming shortened V by 2 bases and J by 0 bases, and 4 bases separated the two germline ends. The CDR3 is made up of 14 amino acids. The V gene's germline CDR1 is LGHNT and CDR2 FRNRAP. DNA of the CDR3: TGTGCTAGTGGTTTGAGGGCAACTAATGAAAAACTGTTTTTT. Protein sequence: CASGLRATNEKLFF.

This chain uses TRBV5-5 with TRBJ2-7; perhaps TRBD1 as D (5 bases). Germline loops: CDR1 SGHKS, CDR2 YYEKEE (reference sequence). Trimming cost V 0 bases and J 0 bases, with 13 bases left between them. The CDR3 length is 16 residues. The DNA for the CDR3 is TGTGCCAGCAGCTTGGAGGGGAAAGGTAGCTCCTACGAGCAGTACTTC. Translated: CASSLEGKGSSYEQYF.

The chain employs TRBV7-8 and TRBJ2-7, with 8 bases aligning to TRBD1. J was trimmed by 2 bases and V by 6 bases; bases with no gene match: 9. The CDR3 covers 15 residues. Germline assignment: CDR1 SGHVS and CDR2 FQNEAQ. For the CDR3, the DNA is TGTGCCAGCAGTCACGGGACAGGAGTAACCTACGAGCAGTACTTC. Translated: CASSHGTGVTYEQYF.

This chain uses TRBV6-5 with TRBJ1-6; TRBD1 matches at 7 bases. The CDR3 has 15 residues. J was trimmed by 9 bases and V by 2 bases; bases with no gene match: 7. Germline lookup yields CDR1 MNHEY and CDR2 SVGAGI. CDR3 protein: CASSYLGTASSPLHF. The CDR3 DNA is TGTGCCAGCAGTTACCTTGGGACAGCGTCTTCACCCCTCCACTTT.

This chain joins TRBV5-5 and TRBJ1-4; D unresolved. V was shortened by 2 bases and J by 8 bases, with 4 bases between the two germline ends. CDR1 SGHKS and CDR2 YYEKEE come from the germline V gene (reference sequence). This CDR3 has 11 residues. CDR3 sequence: CASSFAEKLFF. The CDR3 coding sequence is TGTGCCAGCAGCTTTGCGGAAAAACTGTTTTTT.

The table lists this clone with a few counts. In DNA, the CDR3 is TGTGCCAGCAGTGATCGAGGGGAGGGCGGGGAGCTGTTTTTT. As protein: CASSDRGEGGELFF. The chain links TRBV6-1 to TRBJ2-2; 7 bases map to TRBD2. Germline CDR1 and CDR2: MNHNS and SASEGT. The length of the CDR3 is 14 residues. J gave up 7 bases and V 3 bases, and 5 bases lay outside the gene matches.

The CDR3 here is CSVEAGGARSFGNTIYF. In nucleotides, the CDR3 is TGCAGCGTTGAAGCTGGGGGCGCAAGAAGTTTTGGAAACACCATATATTTT. This chain uses TRBV29-1 with TRBJ1-3; D is perhaps TRBD1 (6 bases). Germline V gene sequence: CDR1 SQVTM, CDR2 ANQGSEA. The ends were cut back, 1 base at V and 3 bases at J, with 19 bases in the middle. The CDR3 runs to 17 residues. Filled out from reference TRBV29-1 and TRBJ1-3, the complete variable domain reads SAVISQKPSRDICQRGTSLTIQCQVDSQVTMMFWYRQQPGQSLTLIATANQGSEATYESGFVIDKFPISRPNLTFSTLTVSNMSPEDSSIYLCSVEAGGARSFGNTIYFGEGSWLTVV.

The rearrangement uses TRBV7-9 and TRBJ2-3; D is uncertain. The germline V and J ends were trimmed by 1 base and 2 bases, with 10 bases remaining between them. The CDR3 runs to 15 residues. Per the germline V gene, CDR1 is SEHNR and CDR2 is FQNEAQ (reference sequence). CDR3 region: CASSLGVRTTDTQYF. The CDR3 DNA reads TGTGCCAGCAGCTTAGGGGTGCGGACCACAGATACGCAGTATTTT.

The chain joins TRBV28 to TRBJ2-7; D may be TRBD2 (6 bases). This CDR3 contains 13 residues. Germline lookup yields CDR1 MDHEN and CDR2 SYDVKM. Trimming took off 5 bases at V and 6 bases at J, with 14 bases between the two ends. CDR3 amino acids: CASSEPLGGEQYF. The DNA for the CDR3 is TGTGCCAGCAGTGAACCCCTCGGGGGCGAGCAGTACTTC.

Remarks on this clone: This specimen includes other DNA sequences encoding the same CDR3. The CDR3 here is CASSRGNQPQHF. The CDR3 DNA is TGTGCCAGCAGCCGAGGCAATCAGCCCCAGCATTTT. V gene TRBV28 combines with J gene TRBJ1-5; no clear D gene. CDR1 is MDHEN, CDR2 SYDVKM, per germline. This CDR3 region has 12 residues. V dropped 6 bases and J dropped 2 bases, with 5 bases sitting between them.

The V gene is TRBV5-1, the J gene TRBJ2-5; a possible D gene is TRBD1 (5 bases). The CDR3 sequence is 14 residues long. Trimming cost V 0 bases and J 0 bases, with 6 bases left between them. Germline CDR1 and CDR2: SGHRS and YFSETQ. The CDR3 sequence is CASSLEGYQETQYF. The CDR3 nucleotides read TGCGCCAGCAGCTTGGAGGGGTACCAAGAGACCCAGTACTTC.